This TCR beta chain came from a study of T cell responses to AZD1222 COVID-19 vaccine. Study conclusions and caveats: Spike-specific TCR breadth and depth went up after people got two AZD1222 doses.

Germline V gene sequence: CDR1 MGHRA, CDR2 YSYEKL. V lost 0 bases and J 0 bases, leaving 5 bases between the germline ends. The length of the CDR3 is 14 residues. On this clone itself: Antigen specificity is unknown.

Method: immunoSEQ multiplex PCR; TCRdb's copy keeps in-frame clones and lacks some. The table includes about 110,000 clones, 87% detected once. This rearrangement joins TRBV4-1 to TRBJ1-1; D remains unclear. The sequences come from peripheral blood, collected 28 days after the second AZD1222 dose. This clonotype was obtained from an adult who received the AZD1222 COVID-19 vaccine. The CDR3 nucleotides read TGCGCCAGCAGCCAAGAGGGTTTGAACACTGAAGCTTTCTTT. Translating it yields CASSQEGLNTEAFF.